These 14 T cell receptor beta chains share one sample of origin, sequenced in a study of beta chain features in type 1 diabetes (dated by TCRdb to 2017 to 2018). Preparation of the library involved the immunoSEQ multiplex PCR assay. The High Capacity cDNA Reverse Transcription Kit was used to reverse transcribe all of the isolated RNA, meaning that expressed TCRB transcripts were what got sequenced. TCRdb's version of the immuneACCESS table is confined to in-frame rearrangements and falls short of the full clone set. An unresolved V gene accounts for under half of the shortfall where checked; the remainder is of unknown origin. This sample comprises about 280,000 clones, 15% of them detected only once. 0.015% to 0.019% of the sample goes to the ten largest clones. No antigen has been identified for these receptors. General findings and caveats noted by the study authors: A moderate but significant shortening of TCRB CDR3 length was observed in type 1 diabetes patients in all four CD4+ subsets.

The sample taken for sequencing was naive CD4+ T cells from blood. The cell subset or site tag for this specimen amounts to: true naive CD4+ T cells. These receptors were obtained from a man younger than 35 with type 1 diabetes.

This clone was observed a few times. The chain is built from TRBV5-1 and TRBJ1-4; perhaps TRBD1 as D (6 bases). The CDR3 is 15 residues long. The germline V gene has CDR1 SGHRS and CDR2 YFSETQ. Trimming pared 4 bases from V and 7 bases from J, leaving 17 bases between. The CDR3 loop is CASSPPGVLPEKLFF. The CDR3 coding sequence is TGCGCCAGCAGCCCTCCAGGGGTACTACCTGAAAAACTGTTTTTT.

This chain links TRBV11-3 with TRBJ2-3, with 10 positions matching TRBD2. Looked up from germline, CDR1 is SGHNT and CDR2 is YENEEA. The J segment lost 6 bases and the V segment lost 5 bases, leaving 11 bases of the junction unmatched. The CDR3 covers 16 residues. CDR3 protein: CASSPLSGGASDTQYF. DNA of the CDR3: TGTGCCAGCAGCCCTCTCAGCGGGGGGGCATCCGATACGCAGTATTTT.

This rearrangement joins TRBV27 to TRBJ2-6, with 8 positions matching TRBD2. Losses at the gene ends were 2 bases for V and 0 bases for J; bases not matched to a gene: 15. CDR1 MNHEY and CDR2 SMNVEV come from the germline V gene (reference sequence). The CDR3 is made up of 21 amino acids. The CDR3 reads CASSLRRGGLTSYSGANVLTF. The DNA of the CDR3 is TGTGCCAGCAGTTTACGACGCGGGGGGTTGACATCTTACTCTGGGGCCAACGTCCTGACTTTC.

This clone appeared a few times. The chain recombines TRBV14 with TRBJ2-5; TRBD2 might be the D (7 bases). The V gene's germline CDR1 is SGHDN and CDR2 FVKESK. With 1 base removed from V and 5 bases from J, the gap between germline ends came to 8 bases. The CDR3 spans 13 residues. CDR3 coding DNA: TGTGCCAGCAGCCAAGCGGGGGGCGAGACCCAGTACTTC. Translated: CASSQAGGETQYF.

This clone showed up just a few times. J is TRBJ2-1 and V is TRBV19, with TRBD1 identical over 8 bases. The CDR3 runs to 17 residues. The V gene's germline CDR1 is LNHDA and CDR2 SQIVND (reference sequence). The ends lost 10 bases at V and 3 bases at J; junction bases unmatched: 17. In DNA form, the CDR3 reads TGTGCCACCTCACCGAGACAGGGGCCGCGCGGCTACAATGAGCAGTTCTTC. Protein sequence: CATSPRQGPRGYNEQFF.

The chain uses TRBV12-5 and TRBJ2-1, with no clear D. This CDR3 is built from 13 residues. The V gene lost 0 bases and the J gene lost 6 bases, with 6 bases spanning the gap. Germline CDR1 is LGHNT and CDR2 is FRNRAP. CDR3 nucleotide sequence: TGTGCTAGTGGTTTGGTACAAACCAATGAGCAGTTCTTC. Translated, it gives CASGLVQTNEQFF.

The V and J genes are TRBV30 and TRBJ1-2; D call uncertain. CDR1 is GTSNPN and CDR2 is SVGIG in the germline V gene (reference sequence). CDR3 length: 13 residues. Trimming stripped 0 bases from V and 3 bases from J, with 8 bases between. The CDR3 reads CAWSVQRYYGYTF. The CDR3 DNA reads TGTGCCTGGAGTGTACAGAGATACTATGGCTACACCTTC.

A few counts support this clone. The rearrangement links TRBV28 to TRBJ2-1; D may be TRBD2 (5 bases). The CDR3 totals 15 residues. Per the germline V gene, CDR1 is MDHEN and CDR2 is SYDVKM. The V end lost 5 bases, the J end lost 7 bases, and 18 bases lay between the germline ends. The CDR3 protein is CASSQWTGLGNEQFF. The CDR3 coding sequence is TGTGCCAGCAGTCAGTGGACCGGACTCGGGAATGAGCAGTTCTTC.

This clone was seen a few times. The chain has TRBV7-9 and TRBJ1-1; 8 bases line up with TRBD1. Looked up from germline, CDR1 is SEHNR and CDR2 is FQNEAQ (reference sequence). V was clipped by 5 bases and J by 0 bases; unmatched bases: 8. The CDR3 contains 16 residues. The CDR3: CASSLDRATLNTEAFF. The CDR3, as DNA: TGTGCCAGCAGCCTGGACAGGGCTACCCTGAACACTGAAGCTTTCTTT.

The CDR3: CASSTGGENEQFF. The CDR3 nucleotides are TGTGCCAGCTCGACGGGGGGGGAGAACGAGCAGTTCTTC. V gene TRBV18 combines with J gene TRBJ2-1; 8 nucleotides align to TRBD2. This CDR3 contains 13 residues. V lost 6 bases and J lost 10; bases outside the gene matches: 8. Germline V lookup: CDR1 KGHSH, CDR2 LQKENI.

The table lists this clone with a few counts. The V and J genes are TRBV7-9 and TRBJ1-6; no reliable D call. CDR1 is SEHNR and CDR2 is FQNEAQ in the germline V gene (reference sequence). The CDR3 is 17 amino acids. V was cut by 6 bases and J by 8 bases, with 23 bases left in between. CDR3 region: CASSSPLSRGLYSPLHF. Here the CDR3 DNA reads TGTGCCAGCAGTTCCCCCCTGTCGCGGGGTCTTTATTCACCCCTCCACTTT.

This clone was observed a handful of times. The V call is TRBV6-6, the J call TRBJ2-2, with D perhaps TRBD1 (5 bases). Per the germline V gene, CDR1 is MNHNY and CDR2 is SVGAGI (reference sequence). V lost 2 bases and J lost 3, with 7 bases in between. There are 14 residues in the CDR3. The CDR3 here is CASSYGRDTGELFF. As DNA, the CDR3 is TGTGCCAGCAGTTACGGCAGGGACACCGGGGAGCTGTTTTTT.

This clone was found a few times. The gene calls are TRBV30 and TRBJ2-3; the match to TRBD1 covers 10 bases. The germline V gene has CDR1 GTSNPN and CDR2 SVGIG (reference sequence). Losses at the gene ends were 8 bases for V and 5 bases for J; bases not matched to a gene: 10. The CDR3 loop spans 14 amino acids. The CDR3 protein is CAGRQGALRDTQYF. The CDR3 DNA is TGTGCCGGACGACAGGGGGCGCTGAGAGATACGCAGTATTTT.

This chain joins TRBV19 and TRBJ1-2; perhaps TRBD1 as D (5 bases). CDR3 size: 13 residues. V lost 2 bases and J lost 8, with 12 bases in between. CDR1 and CDR2 from the germline V gene are LNHDA and SQIVND (reference sequence). CDR3 protein: CASSIRQGVGYTF. CDR3 DNA sequence: TGTGCCAGTAGTATACGCCAAGGGGTCGGCTACACCTTC.